Listed below are T cell receptor beta chains from one sample, sequenced in a study of blood T cell repertoires in COVID-19. This table comes from immunoSEQ multiplex PCR, and its TCRdb copy is limited to in-frame clones, with some not included. The profile shows over 150,000 clones, 80% to 90% of them singletons. Input material: peripheral blood. All receptors come from a woman younger than 30 who had recovered from COVID-19. Each CDR3 is given with its conserved first and last residue. D genes are given only for firm matches.

v_call	j_call	d_call	cdr3_nt	cdr3_aa
TRBV15	TRBJ2-2	NA	TGTGCCACCAGAGCCAGGATGGACACCGGGGAGCTGTTTTTT	CATRARMDTGELFF
TRBV5-4	TRBJ2-7	TRBD2	TGTGCCAGCAGCTTGGAAGGAGCGGGGGGGGTGTACGAGCAGTACTTC	CASSLEGAGGVYEQYF
TRBV12-3/TRBV12-4	TRBJ1-5	TRBD1	TGTGCCACCACGGGACAGTTCAATCAGCCCCAGCATTTT	CATTGQFNQPQHF
TRBV3-1/TRBV3-2	TRBJ2-6	NA	TGTGCCAGCAGCCGGCAGCGAACCGGGGCCAACGTCCTGACTTTC	CASSRQRTGANVLTF
TRBV21-1	TRBJ2-6	NA	TGTGCCAGCAGCAAAAACGGGGTTGGGGCCAACGTCCTGACTTTC	CASSKNGVGANVLTF
TRBV25-1	TRBJ2-3	TRBD2	TGTGCCAGCCAACTAGCGGGACTAGATACGCAGTATTTT	CASQLAGLDTQYF
TRBV5-4	TRBJ2-1	TRBD2	TGTGCCAGCAGCTCGGGAGGGGCCTCCTACAATGAGCAGTTCTTC	CASSSGGASYNEQFF
TRBV19	TRBJ1-6	TRBD1	TGTGCCAGTACCAGCCGGGACAGGGATAATTCACCCCTCCACTTT	CASTSRDRDNSPLHF
TRBV19	TRBJ1-6	TRBD1	TGTGCCAGTAGTATAGTTCGACAGGGCGAATCACCCCTCCACTTT	CASSIVRQGESPLHF
TRBV7-9	TRBJ1-2	NA	TGTGCCAGCAGCTTAGGTGGAAGGCCTACCGGGGGCTACACCTTC	CASSLGGRPTGGYTF
TRBV7-2	TRBJ2-1	NA	TGTGCCAGCAGCCTCGCCGCTAGCTCCTACAATGAGCAGTTCTTC	CASSLAASSYNEQFF
TRBV29-1	TRBJ2-7	TRBD1	TGCAGCGGCCGGGACAGGGCGTCCTACGAGCAGTACTTC	CSGRDRASYEQYF
TRBV19	TRBJ1-5	TRBD1	TGTGCCAGTAGTACTCGGGACAGTTTCTATAGCAATCAGCCCCAGCATTTT	CASSTRDSFYSNQPQHF
TRBV4-1	TRBJ2-3	NA	TGCGCCAGCAGCCAAGACGGGACAAGCACAGATACGCAGTATTTT	CASSQDGTSTDTQYF